This TCR beta chain was sequenced in a study of cytomegalovirus exposure and HLA in healthy donors. The germline CDR1 and CDR2 sequences are SNHLY and FYNNEI. V gave up 6 bases and J gave up 0 bases, with 8 bases separating them. CDR3 length: 13 residues. PCR employed 60 Vbeta and 13 Jbeta primers. Method: immunoSEQ multiplex PCR; TCRdb's copy keeps in-frame clones and lacks some. The table shows about 150,000 clones, with 75% to 85% occurring only once. This chain links TRBV2 with TRBJ1-1; D perhaps matches TRBD1 (6 bases). Specimen: PBMCs. The receptor was isolated from a human donor in good health. This CDR3 is CASSGQMNTEAFF. The CDR3 DNA is TGTGCCAGCAGCGGACAGATGAACACTGAAGCTTTCTTT.